The 9 T cell receptor beta chains given below trace back to one sample, sequenced in a study of blood T cell repertoires in COVID-19. The data were produced by immunoSEQ multiplex PCR, yet TCRdb's version contains in-frame clones alone and is incomplete. The data contain 300,000 to 450,000 clones, 81% of them seen just once; the ten biggest clones take up about 1.2%. The sample consisted of peripheral blood. The receptors derive from a human donor with acute or convalescent COVID-19. The donor label of this sample is uncertain.

As DNA, the CDR3 is TGTGCCAGCACCCCCGTGGGGAGCTCCTATAATTCACCCCTCCACTTT. Translating gives CASTPVGSSYNSPLHF. The J gene is TRBJ1-6, the V gene TRBV28; D is unclear. Trimming removed 7 bases at V and 0 bases at J, with 13 bases between. This CDR3 contains 16 residues. Looked up from germline, CDR1 is MDHEN and CDR2 is SYDVKM.

This clone was observed at least ten times. The V call is TRBV4-1, the J call TRBJ1-2; the D is unclear. The length of the CDR3 is 16 residues. CDR1 MGHRA and CDR2 YSYEKL come from the germline V gene. The V end lost 0 bases, the J end lost 2 bases, and 13 bases lay between the germline ends. The CDR3 sequence: CASSQDDRPGNYGYTF. CDR3 in DNA: TGCGCCAGCAGCCAAGATGACCGCCCGGGAAACTATGGCTACACCTTC.

With regard to this clone: Other DNA sequences in the same sample also yield this CDR3. CDR3 in amino acids: CASSLVDRSTEAFF. The CDR3 DNA sequence: TGTGCCAGCAGCTTGGTGGACAGAAGCACTGAAGCTTTCTTT. This rearrangement joins TRBV5-6 to TRBJ1-1; D perhaps matches TRBD1 (6 bases). Between the trimmed V and J ends, which lost 0 bases and 4 bases, there was a span of 10 bases. The germline V gene has CDR1 SGHDT and CDR2 YYEEEE. This CDR3 region has 14 residues.

To note about this clone: Additional DNA sequences in this sample encode the identical CDR3. The V gene is TRBV5-1, the J gene TRBJ2-1; D not certain. Germline assignment: CDR1 SGHRS and CDR2 YFSETQ. The CDR3 length is 15 residues. The V end was cut by 0 bases, the J end by 0 bases, with 7 bases between. CDR3 loop: CASSLALSSYNEQFF. In DNA form, the CDR3 reads TGCGCCAGCAGCTTGGCCCTAAGCTCCTACAATGAGCAGTTCTTC. Based on the CDR3 plus reference TRBV5-1 and TRBJ2-1, the full variable domain is KAGVTQTPRYLIKTRGQQVTLSCSPISGHRSVSWYQQTPGQGLQFLFEYFSETQRNKGNFPGRFSGRQFSNSRSEMNVSTLELGDSALYLCASSLALSSYNEQFFGPGTRLTVL.

This clone has just a few counts. This chain joins TRBV18 and TRBJ1-4; 7 bases match TRBD1. The CDR3 sequence is 15 residues long. Germline assignment: CDR1 KGHSH and CDR2 LQKENI. Trimming at V came to 3 bases and at J to 7 bases, leaving 8 bases not matched to a gene. CDR3 residues: CASSPRQGRGEKLFF. The CDR3 coding sequence is TGTGCCAGCTCACCCAGACAGGGCCGCGGTGAAAAACTGTTTTTT.

This chain joins TRBV6-6 and TRBJ1-2, with a weak D call TRBD1 (6 bases). V lost 5 bases and J 2 bases, leaving 15 bases between the germline ends. CDR1 MNHNY and CDR2 SVGAGI come from the germline V gene (reference sequence). The CDR3 is made up of 15 amino acids. The CDR3 DNA reads as TGTGCCAGCAGTCTCGGGGGGACAAACAACTATGGCTACACCTTC. It translates to CASSLGGTNNYGYTF.

V usage is TRBV11-3 and J usage is TRBJ1-2, with D possibly TRBD1 on 5 matching bases. The CDR3 has 13 residues. V was cut by 4 bases and J by 7 bases, with 13 bases left in between. CDR1 is SGHNT and CDR2 is YENEEA in the germline V gene. Written as DNA, the CDR3 is TGTGCCAGCAGCTCTAGGGGTGGGGCTGGCTACACCTTC. Its protein product is CASSSRGGAGYTF.

This chain links TRBV24-1 with TRBJ2-1, with D maybe TRBD1 (5 bases). The V gene's germline CDR1 is KGHDR and CDR2 SFDVKD. The CDR3 runs to 14 residues. V was cut by 3 bases and J by 12 bases, with 17 bases left in between. The CDR3 DNA sequence: TGTGCCACCAGTGATCTGGGTAGGGGTAGGGTGCAGTTCTTC. Translation gives CATSDLGRGRVQFF.

The chain carries TRBV30 and TRBJ1-1; 9 bases match TRBD1. This CDR3 has 12 residues. V lost 3 bases to trimming and J lost 10 bases; unmatched junction nucleotides: 6. Looked up from germline, CDR1 is GTSNPN and CDR2 is SVGIG (reference sequence). The CDR3 loop is CAWRFETGGAFF. CDR3 in DNA: TGTGCCTGGAGATTCGAGACAGGGGGAGCTTTCTTT.